The T cell receptor (beta chain) under discussion was sequenced for a study of blood T cell repertoires in COVID-19. Study in general: Material from acute and convalescent COVID-19 was sourced from the United States, Italy and Spain. Sources were T cells, B-cell-depleted T cells, or PBMCs; the material itself was cDNA or gDNA.

The protocol was immunoSEQ multiplex PCR, while the TCRdb copy is restricted to in-frame clones and leaves out a portion. The table lists a few hundred thousand clones, around 87% of them singletons. Germline CDR1 PRHDT, CDR2 FYEKMQ (reference sequence). The length of the CDR3 is 16 residues. The V segment lost 5 bases and the J segment 4 bases; nucleotides outside the gene matches: 10. V and J are TRBV13 and TRBJ2-1; 8 nucleotides match TRBD2. The source material was peripheral blood. The sequence came from a woman in her sixties or seventies with active or convalescent COVID-19. CDR3 DNA: TGTGCCAGCAGCCTAGCACCAGCGGGGGATTACAATGAGCAGTTCTTC. The encoded protein is CASSLAPAGDYNEQFF.